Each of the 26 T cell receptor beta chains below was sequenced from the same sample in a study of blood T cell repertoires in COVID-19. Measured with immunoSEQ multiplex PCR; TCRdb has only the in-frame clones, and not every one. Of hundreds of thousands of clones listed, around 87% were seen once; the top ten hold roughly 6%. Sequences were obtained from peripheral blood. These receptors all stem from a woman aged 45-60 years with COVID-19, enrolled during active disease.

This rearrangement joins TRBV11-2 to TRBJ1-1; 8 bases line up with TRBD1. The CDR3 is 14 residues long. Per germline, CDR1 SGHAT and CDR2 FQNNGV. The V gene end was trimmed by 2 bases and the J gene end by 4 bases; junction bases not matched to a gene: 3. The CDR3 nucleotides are TGTGCCAGCAGCTTACAGGGGGCCCTCACTGAAGCTTTCTTT. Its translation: CASSLQGALTEAFF.

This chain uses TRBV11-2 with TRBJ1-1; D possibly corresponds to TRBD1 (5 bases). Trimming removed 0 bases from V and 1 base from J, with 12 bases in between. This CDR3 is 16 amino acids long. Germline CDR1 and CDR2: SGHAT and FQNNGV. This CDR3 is CASSLDLRARNTEAFF. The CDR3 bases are TGTGCCAGCAGCTTAGATCTCAGGGCCAGGAACACTGAAGCTTTCTTT. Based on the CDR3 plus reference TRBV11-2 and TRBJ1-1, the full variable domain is EAGVAQSPRYKIIEKRQSVAFWCNPISGHATLYWYQQILGQGPKLLIQFQNNGVVDDSQLPKDRFSAERLKGVDSTLKIQPAKLEDSAVYLCASSLDLRARNTEAFFGQGTRLTVV.

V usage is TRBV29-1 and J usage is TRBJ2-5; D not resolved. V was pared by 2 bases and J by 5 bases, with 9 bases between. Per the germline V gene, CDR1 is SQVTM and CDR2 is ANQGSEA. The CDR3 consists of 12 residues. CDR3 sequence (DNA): TGCAGCGTTGAATTAGCACGGGAGACCCAGTACTTC. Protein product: CSVELARETQYF.

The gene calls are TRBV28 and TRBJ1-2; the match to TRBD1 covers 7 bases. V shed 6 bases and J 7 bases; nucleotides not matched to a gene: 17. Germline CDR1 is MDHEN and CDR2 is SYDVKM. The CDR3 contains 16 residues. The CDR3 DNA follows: TGTGCCAGCAGCCCTTTGACAGGGATCGGACCGGGTGGCTACACCTTC. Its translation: CASSPLTGIGPGGYTF.

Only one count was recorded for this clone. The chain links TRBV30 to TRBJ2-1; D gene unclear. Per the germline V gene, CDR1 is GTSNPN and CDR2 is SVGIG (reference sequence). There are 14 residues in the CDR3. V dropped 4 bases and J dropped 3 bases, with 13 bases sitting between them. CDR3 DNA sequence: TGTGCCTGGATGGGCACCTGGAACTACAATGAGCAGTTCTTC. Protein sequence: CAWMGTWNYNEQFF.

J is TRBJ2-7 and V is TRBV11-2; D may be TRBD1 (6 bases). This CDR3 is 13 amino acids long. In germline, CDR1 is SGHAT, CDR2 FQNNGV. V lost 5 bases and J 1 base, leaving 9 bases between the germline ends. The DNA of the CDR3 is TGTGCCAGCAGCCCGGACAGATCCTACGAGCAGTACTTC. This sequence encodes CASSPDRSYEQYF. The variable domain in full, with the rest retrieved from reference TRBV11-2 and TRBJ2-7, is EAGVAQSPRYKIIEKRQSVAFWCNPISGHATLYWYQQILGQGPKLLIQFQNNGVVDDSQLPKDRFSAERLKGVDSTLKIQPAKLEDSAVYLCASSPDRSYEQYFGPGTRLTVT.

This chain's CDR3 is CASSPGTGTYNEQFF. CDR3 coding DNA: TGTGCCAGCAGCCCCGGGACAGGGACCTACAATGAGCAGTTCTTC. This chain uses TRBV11-2 with TRBJ2-1, with TRBD1 matching over 9 bases. The CDR3 loop spans 15 amino acids. V was pared by 5 bases and J by 2 bases, with 4 bases of the junction left unmatched. Germline V lookup: CDR1 SGHAT, CDR2 FQNNGV.

CDR3 protein: CSGTGLAEPYEQYF. The CDR3 DNA follows: TGCAGTGGAACCGGACTAGCGGAACCCTACGAGCAGTACTTC. V usage is TRBV29-1 and J usage is TRBJ2-7, with 10 positions matching TRBD2. The length of the CDR3 is 14 residues. Germline CDR1 is SQVTM and CDR2 is ANQGSEA.

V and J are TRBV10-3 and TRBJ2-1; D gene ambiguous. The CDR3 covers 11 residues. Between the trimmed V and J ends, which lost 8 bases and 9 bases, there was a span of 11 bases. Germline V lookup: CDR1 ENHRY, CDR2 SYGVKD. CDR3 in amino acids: CAIPGRREQFF. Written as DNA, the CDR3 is TGTGCCATCCCCGGTCGTCGTGAGCAGTTCTTC.

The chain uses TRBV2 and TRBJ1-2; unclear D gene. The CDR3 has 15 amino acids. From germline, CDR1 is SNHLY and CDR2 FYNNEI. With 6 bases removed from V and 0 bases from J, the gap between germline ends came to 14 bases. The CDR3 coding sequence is TGTGCCAGCAGCCTAGCCACGTCAGCTAACTATGGCTACACCTTC. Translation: CASSLATSANYGYTF.

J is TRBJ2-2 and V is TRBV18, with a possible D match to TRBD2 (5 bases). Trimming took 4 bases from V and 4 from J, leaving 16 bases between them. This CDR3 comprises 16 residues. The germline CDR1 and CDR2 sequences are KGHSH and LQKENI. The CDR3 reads CASSLSSYGGTGELFF. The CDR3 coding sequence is TGTGCCAGCTCACTCTCTAGCTACGGTGGCACCGGGGAGCTGTTTTTT.

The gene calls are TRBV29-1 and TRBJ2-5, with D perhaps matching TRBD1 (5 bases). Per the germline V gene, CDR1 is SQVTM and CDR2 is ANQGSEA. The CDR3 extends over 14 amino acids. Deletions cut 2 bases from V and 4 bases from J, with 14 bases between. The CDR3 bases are TGCAGCGTTGAAAAGGGGTGGGGTTCAGAGACCCAGTACTTC. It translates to CSVEKGWGSETQYF.

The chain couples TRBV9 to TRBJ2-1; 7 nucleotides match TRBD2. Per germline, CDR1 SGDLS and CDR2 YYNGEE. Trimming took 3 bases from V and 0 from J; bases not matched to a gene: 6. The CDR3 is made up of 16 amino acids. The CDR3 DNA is TGTGCCAGCAGCGCGAGAGCGGGGAGCTCCTACAATGAGCAGTTCTTC. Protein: CASSARAGSSYNEQFF.

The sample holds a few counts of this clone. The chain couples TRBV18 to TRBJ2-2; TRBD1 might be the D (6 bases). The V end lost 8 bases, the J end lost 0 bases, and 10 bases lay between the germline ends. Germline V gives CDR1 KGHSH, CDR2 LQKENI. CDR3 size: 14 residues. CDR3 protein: CASITGTNTGELFF. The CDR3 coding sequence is TGTGCCAGCATTACAGGGACGAACACCGGGGAGCTGTTTTTT.

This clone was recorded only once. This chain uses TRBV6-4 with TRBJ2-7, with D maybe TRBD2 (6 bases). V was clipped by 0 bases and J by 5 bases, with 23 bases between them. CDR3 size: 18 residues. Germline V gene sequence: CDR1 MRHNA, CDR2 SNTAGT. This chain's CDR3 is CASSDSRDSPPVPHEQYF. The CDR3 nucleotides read TGTGCCAGCAGTGACTCACGGGACTCCCCGCCGGTGCCCCACGAGCAGTACTTC.

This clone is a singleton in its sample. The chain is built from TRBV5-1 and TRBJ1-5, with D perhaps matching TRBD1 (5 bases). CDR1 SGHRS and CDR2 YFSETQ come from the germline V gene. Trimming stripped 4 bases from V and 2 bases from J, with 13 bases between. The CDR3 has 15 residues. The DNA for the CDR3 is TGCGCCAGCAGCCCAGGGTACAATGGCAATCAGCCCCAGCATTTT. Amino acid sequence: CASSPGYNGNQPQHF.

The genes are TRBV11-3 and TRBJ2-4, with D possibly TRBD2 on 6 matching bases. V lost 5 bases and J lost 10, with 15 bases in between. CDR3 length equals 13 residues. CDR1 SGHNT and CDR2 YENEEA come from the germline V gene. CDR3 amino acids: CASSLTTGGIQYF. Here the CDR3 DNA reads TGTGCCAGCAGCCTAACGACCGGGGGAATTCAGTACTTC. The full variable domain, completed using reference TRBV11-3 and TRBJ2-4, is EAGVVQSPRYKIIEKKQPVAFWCNPISGHNTLYWYLQNLGQGPELLIRYENEEAVDDSQLPKDRFSAERLKGVDSTLKIQPAELGDSAVYLCASSLTTGGIQYFGAGTRLSVL.

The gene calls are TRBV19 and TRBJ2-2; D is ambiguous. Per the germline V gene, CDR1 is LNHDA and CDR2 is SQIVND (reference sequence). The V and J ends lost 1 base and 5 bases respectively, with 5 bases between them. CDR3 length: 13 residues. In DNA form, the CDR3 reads TGTGCCAGTAGTATAGGGCGGACCGGGGAGCTGTTTTTT. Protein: CASSIGRTGELFF.

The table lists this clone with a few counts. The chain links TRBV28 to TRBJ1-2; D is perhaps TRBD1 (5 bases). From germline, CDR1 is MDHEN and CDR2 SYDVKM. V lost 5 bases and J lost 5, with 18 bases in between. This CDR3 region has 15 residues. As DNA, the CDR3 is TGTGCCAGCAGTACACCCCGCCGGGGGGTGTATGGCTACACCTTC. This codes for CASSTPRRGVYGYTF.

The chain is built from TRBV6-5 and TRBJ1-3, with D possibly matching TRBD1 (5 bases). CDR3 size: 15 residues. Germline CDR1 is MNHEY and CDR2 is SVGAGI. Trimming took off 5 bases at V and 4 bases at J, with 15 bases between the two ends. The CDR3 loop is CASSNRGLSGNTIYF. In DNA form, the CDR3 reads TGTGCCAGCAGTAACCGGGGACTATCAGGAAACACCATATATTTT.

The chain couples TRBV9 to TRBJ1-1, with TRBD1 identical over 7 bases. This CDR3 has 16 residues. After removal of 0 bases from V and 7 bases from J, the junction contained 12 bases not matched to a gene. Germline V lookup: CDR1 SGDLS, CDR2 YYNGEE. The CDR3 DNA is TGTGCCAGCAGCGTAGCCCACCCGACAGGGCCACTTGAAGCTTTCTTT. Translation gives CASSVAHPTGPLEAFF.

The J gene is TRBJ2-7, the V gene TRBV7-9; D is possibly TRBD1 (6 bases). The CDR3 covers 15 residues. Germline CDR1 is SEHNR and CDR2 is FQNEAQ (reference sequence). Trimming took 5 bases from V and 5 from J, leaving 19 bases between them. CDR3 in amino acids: CASSRSTGQRNEQYF. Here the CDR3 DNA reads TGTGCCAGCAGCCGGTCTACGGGACAACGCAACGAGCAGTACTTC.

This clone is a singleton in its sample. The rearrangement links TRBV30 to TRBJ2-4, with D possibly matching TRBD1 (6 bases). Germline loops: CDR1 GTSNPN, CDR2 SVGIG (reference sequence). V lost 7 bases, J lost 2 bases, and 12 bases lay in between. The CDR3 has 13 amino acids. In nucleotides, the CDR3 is TGTGCCTCAACAGGGAGTTCCAAAAACATTCAGTACTTC. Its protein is CASTGSSKNIQYF.

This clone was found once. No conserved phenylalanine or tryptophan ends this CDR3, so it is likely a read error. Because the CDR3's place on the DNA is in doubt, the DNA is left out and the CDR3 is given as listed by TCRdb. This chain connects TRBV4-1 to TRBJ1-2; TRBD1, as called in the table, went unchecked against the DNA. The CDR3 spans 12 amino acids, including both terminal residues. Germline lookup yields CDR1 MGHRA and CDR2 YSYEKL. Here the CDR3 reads CASSQTGRSRHK.

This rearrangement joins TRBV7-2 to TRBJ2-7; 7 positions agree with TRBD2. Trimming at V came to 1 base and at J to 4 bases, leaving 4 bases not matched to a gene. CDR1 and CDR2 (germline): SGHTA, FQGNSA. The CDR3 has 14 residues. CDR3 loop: CASSLGGGPYEQYF. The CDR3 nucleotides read TGTGCCAGCAGCTTAGGGGGAGGGCCATACGAGCAGTACTTC.

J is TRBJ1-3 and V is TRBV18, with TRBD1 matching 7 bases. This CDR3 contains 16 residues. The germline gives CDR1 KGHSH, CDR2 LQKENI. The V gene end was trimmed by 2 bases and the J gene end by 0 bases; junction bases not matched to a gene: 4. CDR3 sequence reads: CASSPDRGLSGNTIYF. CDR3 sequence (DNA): TGTGCCAGCTCACCAGATAGGGGGCTCTCTGGAAACACCATATATTTT.